Below are 2 T cell receptor beta chains sequenced from a single sample in a study of beta chain features in type 1 diabetes. TCRB transcripts that were expressed got sequenced, as all of the isolated RNA had been reverse transcribed. Method: immunoSEQ multiplex PCR; TCRdb's copy keeps in-frame clones and lacks some. Of 150,000 to 200,000 clones in the sample, approximately 10% were seen once. These receptors' targets are unknown. Regarding the study as a whole: Within each of all four CD4+ subsets, Type 1 diabetes patients had TCRB CDR3s that were moderately but significantly shorter.

Sequenced material: central memory CD4+ T cells from blood. The receptors derive from a young woman with type 1 diabetes.

The rearrangement links TRBV28 to TRBJ2-7; 7 bases align to TRBD1. This CDR3 spans 13 amino acids. J lost 5 bases, V lost 2 bases, and 3 bases had no gene match. Germline CDR1 and CDR2: MDHEN and SYDVKM. The chain's CDR3 is CASSLRQGDEQYF. In DNA, the CDR3 is TGTGCCAGCAGTTTACGGCAGGGGGACGAGCAGTACTTC.

This clone was picked up a small number of times. The rearrangement uses TRBV28 and TRBJ2-4, with D possibly TRBD1 on 6 matching bases. Germline V gene sequence: CDR1 MDHEN, CDR2 SYDVKM. The CDR3 is made up of 14 amino acids. V was trimmed by 10 bases and J by 4 bases, leaving 17 bases between them. The CDR3 protein is CATRGGGVKNIQYF. The CDR3 DNA follows: TGTGCCACCAGGGGTGGCGGCGTAAAAAACATTCAGTACTTC.